This TCR beta chain was recorded in a study of T cell changes during pregnancy in multiple sclerosis. Trimming removed 0 bases at V and 10 bases at J, with 10 bases between. The CDR3 contains 14 residues. Germline loops: CDR1 LGHNA, CDR2 YSLEER. Only in-frame clones appear in the TCRdb table, and some are missing; sequencing was by immunoSEQ multiplex PCR. Of about 86,000 clones detected, less than 95% appear once; the ten largest clones hold about 1.8%. This sequence joins TRBV4-3 and TRBJ1-6; D gene ambiguous. This TCR came from a female donor in good health, enrolled as a control in a pregnancy study. This sample comprised peripheral blood, obtained in the first trimester of pregnancy. The CDR3 reads CASSQEGWRSPLHF. For the CDR3, the DNA is TGCGCCAGCAGCCAAGAAGGCTGGAGATCACCCCTCCACTTT.